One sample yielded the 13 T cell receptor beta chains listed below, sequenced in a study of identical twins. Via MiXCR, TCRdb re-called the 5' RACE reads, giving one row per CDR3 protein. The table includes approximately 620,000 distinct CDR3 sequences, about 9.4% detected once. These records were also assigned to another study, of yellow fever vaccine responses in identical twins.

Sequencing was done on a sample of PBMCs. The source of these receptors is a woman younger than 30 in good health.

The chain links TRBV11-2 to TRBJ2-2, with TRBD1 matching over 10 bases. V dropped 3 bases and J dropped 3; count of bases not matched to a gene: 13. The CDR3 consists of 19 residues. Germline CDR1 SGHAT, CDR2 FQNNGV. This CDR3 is CASSFPRGLGQGDTGELFF. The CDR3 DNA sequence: TGTGCCAGCAGCTTCCCGAGGGGTCTCGGACAGGGGGACACCGGGGAGCTGTTTTTT. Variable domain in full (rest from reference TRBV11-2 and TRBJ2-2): EAGVAQSPRYKIIEKRQSVAFWCNPISGHATLYWYQQILGQGPKLLIQFQNNGVVDDSQLPKDRFSAERLKGVDSTLKIQPAKLEDSAVYLCASSFPRGLGQGDTGELFFGEGSRLTVL.

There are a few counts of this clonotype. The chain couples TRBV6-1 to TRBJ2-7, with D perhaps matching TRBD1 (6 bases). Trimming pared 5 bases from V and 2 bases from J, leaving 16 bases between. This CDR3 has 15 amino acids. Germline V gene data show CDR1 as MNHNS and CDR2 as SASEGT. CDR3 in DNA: TGTGCCAGCAGTAAGGCCGGGACAATGACCTACGAGCAGTACTTC. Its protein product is CASSKAGTMTYEQYF.

As DNA, the CDR3 is TGCGCCAGCAGCTTTTCGGCGGAGGCGTTCTCCTACGAGCAGTACTTC. Its protein is CASSFSAEAFSYEQYF. This chain connects TRBV5-1 to TRBJ2-7, with a weak D call TRBD2 (5 bases). Trimming stripped 2 bases from V and 0 bases from J, with 15 bases between. The CDR3 extends over 16 amino acids. Germline V gene sequence: CDR1 SGHRS, CDR2 YFSETQ. Looking up the rest from reference TRBV5-1 and TRBJ2-7 gives the full variable domain: KAGVTQTPRYLIKTRGQQVTLSCSPISGHRSVSWYQQTPGQGLQFLFEYFSETQRNKGNFPGRFSGRQFSNSRSEMNVSTLELGDSALYLCASSFSAEAFSYEQYFGPGTRLTVT.

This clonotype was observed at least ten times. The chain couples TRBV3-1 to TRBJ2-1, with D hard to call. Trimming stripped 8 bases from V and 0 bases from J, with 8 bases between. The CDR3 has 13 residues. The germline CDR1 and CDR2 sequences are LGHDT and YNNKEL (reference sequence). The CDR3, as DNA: TGTGCCAGCGGGCGAAGCTCCTACAATGAGCAGTTCTTC. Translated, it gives CASGRSSYNEQFF.

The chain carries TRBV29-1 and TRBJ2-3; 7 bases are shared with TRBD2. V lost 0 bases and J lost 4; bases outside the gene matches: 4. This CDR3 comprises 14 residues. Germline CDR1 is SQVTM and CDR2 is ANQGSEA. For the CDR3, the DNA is TGCAGCGTTGAAGATGGGGGGAGGGCAGATACGCAGTATTTT. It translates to CSVEDGGRADTQYF.

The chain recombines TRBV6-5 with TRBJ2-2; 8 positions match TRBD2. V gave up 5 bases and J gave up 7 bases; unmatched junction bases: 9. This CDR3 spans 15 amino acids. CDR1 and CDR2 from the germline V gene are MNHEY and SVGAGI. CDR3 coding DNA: TGTGCCAGCAGTAACCCGGGACTAGGTGGCGGGGAGCTGTTTTTT. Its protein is CASSNPGLGGGELFF.

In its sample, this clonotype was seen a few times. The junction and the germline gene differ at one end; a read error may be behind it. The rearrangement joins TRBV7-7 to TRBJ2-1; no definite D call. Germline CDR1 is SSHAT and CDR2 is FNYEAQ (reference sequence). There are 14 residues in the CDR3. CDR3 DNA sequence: TGTGCTAGCAGCCCCCAGAACGGTGGGGATGAGCAGTTCTTC. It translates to CASSPQNGGDEQFF.

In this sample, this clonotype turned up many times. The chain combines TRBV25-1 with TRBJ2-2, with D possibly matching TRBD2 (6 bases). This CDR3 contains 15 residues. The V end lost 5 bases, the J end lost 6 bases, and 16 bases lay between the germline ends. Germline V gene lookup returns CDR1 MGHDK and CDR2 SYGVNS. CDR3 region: CASSRAGGWSGELFF. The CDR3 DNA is TGTGCCAGCAGTAGGGCCGGGGGTTGGTCCGGGGAGCTGTTTTTT.

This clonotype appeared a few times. The CDR3 sequence: CASTPLSADTDTQYF. CDR3 bases: TGTGCCAGCACTCCCTTGTCGGCAGACACAGATACGCAGTATTTT. The chain employs TRBV6-1 and TRBJ2-3; D gene uncertain. V was pared by 7 bases and J by 2 bases, with 16 bases between. The CDR3 covers 15 residues. Germline CDR1 reads MNHNS; CDR2 reads SASEGT.

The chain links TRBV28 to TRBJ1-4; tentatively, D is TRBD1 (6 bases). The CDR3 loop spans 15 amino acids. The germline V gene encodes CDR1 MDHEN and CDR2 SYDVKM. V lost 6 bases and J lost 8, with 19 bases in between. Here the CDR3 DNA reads TGTGCCAGCAGCACACGAGGTCAGGGGACGGAAAAACTGTTTTTT. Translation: CASSTRGQGTEKLFF.

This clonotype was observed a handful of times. Written as DNA, the CDR3 is TGTGCCAGCAGTTACAAGGGGGCAGCTCCATACGGCGAACTGTTTTTT. This translates into CASSYKGAAPYGELFF. The chain combines TRBV6-5 with TRBJ1-4, with 7 bases lining up with TRBD1. Germline CDR1 MNHEY, CDR2 SVGAGI. There are 16 residues in the CDR3. V was clipped by 2 bases and J by 12 bases; unmatched bases: 15.

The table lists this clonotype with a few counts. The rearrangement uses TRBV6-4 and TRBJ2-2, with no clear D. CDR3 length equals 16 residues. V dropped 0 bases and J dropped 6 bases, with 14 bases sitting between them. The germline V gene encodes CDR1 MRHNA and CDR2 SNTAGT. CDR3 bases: TGTGCCAGCAGTGACTCGACCCCGGACGGTTCCGGGGAGCTGTTTTTT. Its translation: CASSDSTPDGSGELFF.

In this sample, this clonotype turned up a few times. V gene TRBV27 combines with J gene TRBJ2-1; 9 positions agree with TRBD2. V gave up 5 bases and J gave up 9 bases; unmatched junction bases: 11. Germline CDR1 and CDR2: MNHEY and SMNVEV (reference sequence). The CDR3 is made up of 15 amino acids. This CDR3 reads CASSGPGLAFGEQFF. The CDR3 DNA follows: TGTGCCAGCAGTGGGCCGGGACTAGCATTCGGTGAGCAGTTCTTC.